This T cell receptor beta chain derives from a study of Ad26.COV2.S vaccination and SARS-CoV-2 variants. Study summary: The trial was COV1001 and the donor's arm was Ad26.COV2.S. Overall study findings and caveats: Once vaccination had occurred, spike-specific CD8+ and CD4+ T cell responses reportedly showed substantial breadth.

Here immunoSEQ multiplex PCR was the method, and the copy in TCRdb shows in-frame clones only, minus some. Of roughly 400,000 clones in the sample, around 92% were seen once. CDR1 is GTSNPN, CDR2 SVGIG, per germline (reference sequence). Trimming left V 7 bases short and J 5 bases short, with 20 bases between. This CDR3 comprises 14 residues. Note on this clone: Its antigen is as yet unknown.

Stated treatment: roughly 19 received Ad26.COV2.S at low or high dose, single or two shots; roughly five received placebo; per-sample allocation not given. Samples were taken on day 63 after the first vaccine or placebo injection. Vaccination used an Ad26 vector expressing Wuhan-strain SARS-CoV-2 spike. This sequence joins TRBV30 and TRBJ1-2; perhaps TRBD1 as D (6 bases). This TCR was sampled from a person aged 18-65 years who received the Ad26.COV2.S COVID-19 vaccine or a placebo. This material consisted of peripheral blood, taken in a trial of Ad26.COV2.S vaccine versus placebo. This CDR3 reads CASKMKDREYGYTF. In DNA, the CDR3 is TGTGCCTCCAAGATGAAGGACAGAGAATATGGCTACACCTTC.